This TCR beta chain was captured in a study of cytomegalovirus exposure and HLA in healthy donors. The study's findings and limits: As immune exposure information, only CMV serostatus was available. Highest at DRB1 and lowest at HLA-C, TCR association rates differed among HLA loci in a later analysis.

As to this clone: Antigen: not known.

There are 16 residues in the CDR3. Germline V lookup: CDR1 SEHNR, CDR2 FQNEAQ (reference sequence). Trimming at V came to 0 bases and at J to 3 bases, leaving 6 bases not matched to a gene. The PCR contained 60 Vbeta and 13 Jbeta primers. Method: immunoSEQ multiplex PCR; TCRdb's copy keeps in-frame clones and lacks some. This table has 60,000 to 70,000 clones, 70% to 85% appearing once. Sequencing was done on a sample of PBMCs. This sequence joins TRBV7-9 and TRBJ2-7; 9 nucleotides agree with TRBD1. The TCR comes from a man aged 55-75 years in good health and CMV-seropositive. The CDR3 nucleotides are TGTGCCAGCAGCTTAGCGCGGACGGGACAGGGCTACGAGCAGTACTTC. Encoded protein: CASSLARTGQGYEQYF.